These 8 T cell receptor beta chains came from one sample sequenced in a study of vaccination and CD4 T cells after COVID-19 (dated by TCRdb to the early 2020s). Their antigens are not known. To prepare the library, PCR was applied. The sequencing machine was an Illumina iSeq 100. TCR sequencing of DNA from cultured CD4+ T cells used the Oncomine TCR Beta short-read assay at the Johns Hopkins FTIC core. TCRdb redid the processing of the public reads, applying fastp at Q25 and MiXCR, and retained in-frame beta chains. Rows merge per CDR3 protein into single entries with the most common DNA and genes. Recorded for this sample are approximately 20,000 distinct CDR3 sequences; around two fifths of them occurred a single time. 7.2% of the sample lies in the top ten. The sample's treatment or condition label, decoded: approximately 9-day PBMC culture with coronavirus spike peptide pools or control peptides (ViraFEST assay).

The material was CD4+ T cells from blood, cultured in vitro, obtained after SARS-CoV-2 vaccination. These receptors all come from a human donor who had recovered from COVID-19.

The rearrangement joins TRBV27 to TRBJ1-1; D is perhaps TRBD1 (5 bases). Trimming pared 5 bases from V and 1 base from J, leaving 11 bases between. This CDR3 comprises 14 residues. Germline-derived CDR1 and CDR2 are MNHEY and SMNVEV (reference sequence). The CDR3 DNA follows: TGTGCCAGCAGTCATCCCACAGGGAACACTGAAGCTTTCTTT. Its translation: CASSHPTGNTEAFF.

The genes are TRBV20-1 and TRBJ2-3; TRBD2 agrees at 11 bases. Unmatched junction bases numbered 5, after V lost 2 bases and J lost 4 bases. The CDR3 totals 15 residues. CDR1 and CDR2 (germline): DFQATT, SNEGSKA (reference sequence). CDR3: CSARLAGGGADTQYF. CDR3 nucleotides: TGCAGTGCTAGACTAGCGGGAGGCGGGGCAGATACGCAGTATTTT.

Written as DNA, the CDR3 is TGTGCCACCAGCAGAGATAGGACCATAGAGCAGTACTTC. It yields the protein CATSRDRTIEQYF. V usage is TRBV15 and J usage is TRBJ2-7; no clear D. The CDR3 runs to 13 residues. CDR1 is LNHNV, CDR2 YYDKDF, per germline (reference sequence). V was clipped by 0 bases and J by 7 bases, with 10 bases between them.

This clonotype was picked up one time. J is TRBJ1-5 and V is TRBV30, with D perhaps TRBD1 (5 bases). Trimming pared 8 bases from V and 2 bases from J, leaving 10 bases between. The V gene's germline CDR1 is GTSNPN and CDR2 SVGIG (reference sequence). This CDR3 is 12 amino acids long. CDR3 in amino acids: CAPSGRNQPQHF. The CDR3 DNA sequence: TGTGCCCCTTCGGGACGCAATCAGCCCCAGCATTTT.

The chain joins TRBV11-2 to TRBJ1-2; the D gene is possibly TRBD1 (5 bases). This CDR3 comprises 14 residues. The germline CDR1 and CDR2 sequences are SGHAT and FQNNGV. The germline V and J ends were trimmed by 3 bases and 4 bases, with 12 bases remaining between them. The CDR3 DNA reads as TGTGCCAGCAGCTTGGGGGGGTTCAGCTATGGCTACACCTTC. Protein sequence: CASSLGGFSYGYTF.

This rearrangement joins TRBV11-1 to TRBJ2-2; D possibly corresponds to TRBD2 (6 bases). The CDR3 has 15 residues. Germline-derived CDR1 and CDR2 are SGHAT and FQDESV (reference sequence). Trimming pared 1 base from V and 5 bases from J, leaving 11 bases between. The CDR3 DNA sequence: TGTGCCAGCAGCTTAGGGGACTGGGAGACCGGGGAGCTGTTTTTT. Protein product: CASSLGDWETGELFF. Full variable domain (missing parts from reference TRBV11-1 and TRBJ2-2): EAEVAQSPRYKITEKSQAVAFWCDPISGHATLYWYRQILGQGPELLVQFQDESVVDDSQLPKDRFSAERLKGVDSTLKIQPAELGDSAMYLCASSLGDWETGELFFGEGSRLTVL.

The chain couples TRBV7-2 to TRBJ2-2, with D uncertain. The CDR3 is 13 residues long. CDR1 and CDR2 from the germline V gene are SGHTA and FQGNSA. V lost 5 bases and J 0 bases, leaving 4 bases between the germline ends. The chain's CDR3 is CASSISNTGELFF. The DNA for the CDR3 is TGTGCCAGCAGCATCTCGAACACCGGGGAGCTGTTTTTT. The full variable domain, rest sourced from reference TRBV7-2 and TRBJ2-2, is GAGVSQSPSNKVTEKGKDVELRCDPISGHTALYWYRQSLGQGLEFLIYFQGNSAPDKSGLPSDRFSAERTGGSVSTLTIQRTQQEDSAVYLCASSISNTGELFFGEGSRLTVL.

The chain uses TRBV29-1 and TRBJ2-3, with D possibly matching TRBD1 (5 bases). This CDR3 has 14 amino acids. Germline values: CDR1 SQVTM, CDR2 ANQGSEA. The V and J ends lost 3 bases and 2 bases respectively, with 12 bases between them. In DNA, the CDR3 is TGCAGCGTTGAGAGGACAAGAGACACAGATACGCAGTATTTT. As protein: CSVERTRDTDTQYF.